This T cell receptor beta chain was sequenced during a study of human T cells and chemical hapten exposure. Trimming took 4 bases from V and 0 from J, leaving 11 bases between them. Germline CDR1 and CDR2: SGHDT and YYEEEE. CDR3 length: 15 amino acids. TCRdb reprocessed the RACE reads with MiXCR, giving one entry per CDR3 protein. The table lists around 45,000 distinct CDR3 sequences, roughly 4.2% of them singletons. The time point was: healthy volunteer bleed at 2 weeks. Total RNA came from unfractionated whole blood. V is TRBV5-6 and J is TRBJ1-3; D is uncertain. The specimen sequenced was whole blood. The receptor comes from a human donor in good health. Some clones in this sample may be carry-over from other donors' samples. The CDR3 bases are TGTGCCAGCAGCCTCTCCCTTACCTCTGGAAACACCATATATTTT. This codes for CASSLSLTSGNTIYF.